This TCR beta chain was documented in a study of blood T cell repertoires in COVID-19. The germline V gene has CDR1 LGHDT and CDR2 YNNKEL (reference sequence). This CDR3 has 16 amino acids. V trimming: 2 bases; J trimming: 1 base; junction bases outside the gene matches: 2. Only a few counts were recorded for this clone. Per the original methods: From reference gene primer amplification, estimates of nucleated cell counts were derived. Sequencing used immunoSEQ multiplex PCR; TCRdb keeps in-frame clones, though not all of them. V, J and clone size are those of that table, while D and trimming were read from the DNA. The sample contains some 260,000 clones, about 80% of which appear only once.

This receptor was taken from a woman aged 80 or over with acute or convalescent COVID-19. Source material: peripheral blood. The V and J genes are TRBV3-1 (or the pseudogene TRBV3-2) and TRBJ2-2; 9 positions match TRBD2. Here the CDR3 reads CASSQFSGRNTGELFF. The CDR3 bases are TGTGCCAGCAGCCAATTTAGCGGGAGGAACACCGGGGAGCTGTTTTTT.